These 30 T cell receptor beta chains share one sample of origin, sequenced in a study of CD8+ T cells in alopecia areata. Extraction and reverse transcription of RNA yielded cDNA as the sequencing template. Repertoires were generated with immunoSEQ multiplex PCR, while TCRdb's copy carries only in-frame clones and drops some. The sample lists several thousand clones; 55% to 80% were seen once. Treatment described: oral pan-JAK inhibitor, 5-10 mg twice daily. Patients with alopecia areata provided lesional scalp punch biopsies as well as peripheral blood. Sequences were derived from skin, sampled at week 4, from a patient treated with tofacitinib. The source is a human donor with alopecia areata.

This clone was seen just once. This sequence joins TRBV2 and TRBJ2-1; tentative D call: TRBD1 (5 bases). Per the germline V gene, CDR1 is SNHLY and CDR2 is FYNNEI. The CDR3 extends over 11 amino acids. V lost 6 bases to trimming and J lost 5 bases, with 5 bases between them. This chain's CDR3 is CASSRDNEQFF. CDR3 nucleotides: TGTGCCAGCAGCAGGGACAATGAGCAGTTCTTC.

The chain combines TRBV29-1 with TRBJ2-3, with D tentatively TRBD2 (5 bases). Per germline, CDR1 SQVTM and CDR2 ANQGSEA. Deletions cut 7 bases from V and 0 bases from J, with 11 bases between. This CDR3 has 13 residues. CDR3 loop: CSGAGASTDTQYF. Written as DNA, the CDR3 is TGCAGCGGGGCGGGCGCTAGCACAGATACGCAGTATTTT.

The chain uses TRBV28 and TRBJ2-5, with D unclear. Trimming stripped 10 bases from V and 5 bases from J, with 11 bases between. CDR1 and CDR2 from the germline V gene are MDHEN and SYDVKM. The CDR3 is made up of 11 amino acids. CDR3 amino acids: CATKGMETQYF. CDR3 bases: TGTGCCACCAAGGGAATGGAGACCCAGTACTTC.

This clone was seen only once. The gene calls are TRBV28 and TRBJ2-3; 7 bases match TRBD2. CDR1 and CDR2 from the germline V gene are MDHEN and SYDVKM. V trimming: 1 base; J trimming: 2 bases; junction bases outside the gene matches: 6. The CDR3 is 16 residues long. The CDR3 DNA follows: TGTGCCAGCAGTTTATTTAGCGGGCGTAACACAGATACGCAGTATTTT. As protein: CASSLFSGRNTDTQYF.

The gene calls are TRBV19 and TRBJ2-3; TRBD1 matches 10 bases. The CDR3 consists of 15 residues. In germline, CDR1 is LNHDA, CDR2 SQIVND (reference sequence). Trimming cost V 5 bases and J 2 bases; bases outside gene matches: 4. Here the CDR3 DNA reads TGTGCCAGTAGTCTCGGACAGGGGGTCACAGATACGCAGTATTTT. As protein: CASSLGQGVTDTQYF.

The rearrangement links TRBV7-2 to TRBJ2-3; the D is unclear. V gave up 0 bases and J gave up 5 bases, with 0 bases separating them. CDR1 SGHTA and CDR2 FQGNSA come from the germline V gene. The CDR3 length is 11 residues. CDR3: CASSLADTQYF. The CDR3 region has the DNA TGTGCCAGCAGCTTAGCAGATACGCAGTATTTT. The variable domain in full, completed from reference TRBV7-2 and TRBJ2-3, reads GAGVSQSPSNKVTEKGKDVELRCDPISGHTALYWYRQSLGQGLEFLIYFQGNSAPDKSGLPSDRFSAERTGGSVSTLTIQRTQQEDSAVYLCASSLADTQYFGPGTRLTVL.

The J gene is TRBJ1-1, the V gene TRBV29-1, with D hard to call. With 1 base removed from V and 11 bases from J, the gap between germline ends came to 11 bases. CDR3 length: 11 residues. In germline, CDR1 is SQVTM, CDR2 ANQGSEA. CDR3 sequence (DNA): TGCAGCGTTGAAGCGGGGATCGCGGCTTTCTTT. Amino acid sequence: CSVEAGIAAFF.

The V and J genes are TRBV28 and TRBJ2-7; 7 nucleotides line up with TRBD1. This CDR3 is 14 amino acids long. V lost 7 bases, J lost 1 base, and 7 bases stayed unmatched. Germline V lookup: CDR1 MDHEN, CDR2 SYDVKM. CDR3 sequence reads: CASMSWDRSYEQYF. In DNA, the CDR3 is TGTGCCAGCATGTCGTGGGACAGATCCTACGAGCAGTACTTC.

This chain connects TRBV4-1 to TRBJ1-1; D uncertain. V lost 6 bases to trimming and J lost 3 bases, with 17 bases between them. From germline, CDR1 is MGHRA and CDR2 YSYEKL. This CDR3 spans 15 amino acids. The CDR3 region is CASRHETTRDTEAFF. The CDR3 coding sequence is TGCGCCAGCAGACACGAAACGACAAGGGACACTGAAGCTTTCTTT.

The chain couples TRBV27 to TRBJ2-3; TRBD1 might be the D (5 bases). This CDR3 has 18 amino acids. Germline V CDR1 and CDR2: MNHEY, SMNVEV (reference sequence). V dropped 2 bases and J dropped 4 bases, with 22 bases sitting between them. CDR3 DNA sequence: TGTGCCAGCAGTTTAGGGGCCTGGGGCACCCAACGGGCAGATACGCAGTATTTT. As protein: CASSLGAWGTQRADTQYF.

This chain uses TRBV6-5 with TRBJ1-1; 12 nucleotides align to TRBD1. Losses at the gene ends were 6 bases for V and 4 bases for J; bases not matched to a gene: 0. CDR3 length equals 13 residues. Germline V gene lookup returns CDR1 MNHEY and CDR2 SVGAGI. The CDR3 DNA sequence: TGTGCCAGCAGGGGACAGGGGGCCACTGAAGCTTTCTTT. Translating gives CASRGQGATEAFF.

The V gene is TRBV18, the J gene TRBJ2-6, with D hard to call. The CDR3 is 19 amino acids. V lost 5 bases and J lost 5, with 25 bases in between. CDR1 is KGHSH, CDR2 LQKENI, per germline. This CDR3 is CASSASMDHLQSRANVLTF. Here the CDR3 DNA reads TGTGCCAGCTCAGCCTCCATGGACCATTTACAAAGTCGGGCCAACGTCCTGACTTTC. The whole variable domain, remainder taken from reference TRBV18 and TRBJ2-6, is NAGVMQNPRHLVRRRGQEARLRCSPMKGHSHVYWYRQLPEEGLKFMVYLQKENIIDESGMPKERFSAEFPKEGPSILRIQQVVRGDSAAYFCASSASMDHLQSRANVLTFGAGSRLTVL.

The chain carries TRBV14 and TRBJ1-1; no reliable D call. Per the germline V gene, CDR1 is SGHDN and CDR2 is FVKESK. Trimming removed 3 bases from V and 2 bases from J, with 10 bases in between. The CDR3 sequence is 14 residues long. The CDR3 region has the DNA TGTGCCAGCAGCCACTTATGGGGAAACACTGAAGCTTTCTTT. Translation gives CASSHLWGNTEAFF.

The sample holds a few counts of this clone. The rearrangement links TRBV10-2 to TRBJ1-5; D is unclear. Trimming took off 2 bases at V and 0 bases at J, with 5 bases between the two ends. This CDR3 has 14 residues. The germline CDR1 and CDR2 sequences are WSHSY and SAAADI. For the CDR3, the DNA is TGCGCCAGCAGTGAGCAGCGTAGCAATCAGCCCCAGCATTTT. Encoded protein: CASSEQRSNQPQHF.

The rearrangement links TRBV11-2 to TRBJ2-7; no firm D call. This CDR3 region has 14 residues. Trimming stripped 5 bases from V and 3 bases from J, with 14 bases between. The germline CDR1 and CDR2 sequences are SGHAT and FQNNGV. Written as DNA, the CDR3 is TGTGCCAGCAGCAGTGGTGGCAATTACTACGAGCAGTACTTC. It translates to CASSSGGNYYEQYF.

This clone occurred a few times. The rearrangement links TRBV4-3 to TRBJ2-1; 10 nucleotides line up with TRBD2. The V gene's germline CDR1 is LGHNA and CDR2 YSLEER. V gave up 2 bases and J gave up 8 bases; unmatched junction bases: 6. This CDR3 is built from 15 residues. The CDR3: CASSQLASGSYEQFF. In nucleotides, the CDR3 is TGCGCCAGCAGCCAATTAGCTAGCGGGAGTTATGAGCAGTTCTTC.

V usage is TRBV6-1 and J usage is TRBJ2-4, with 7 nucleotides matching TRBD1. With 5 bases clipped from V and 5 bases from J, the junction kept 3 bases outside the gene matches. CDR1 is MNHNS, CDR2 SASEGT, per germline. This CDR3 has 13 residues. The CDR3 DNA reads TGTGCCAGCAGTCGGGACAGAGAAAACATTCAGTACTTC. Protein sequence: CASSRDRENIQYF.

The chain is built from TRBV19 and TRBJ1-5; maybe TRBD1 (6 bases). The V gene's germline CDR1 is LNHDA and CDR2 SQIVND (reference sequence). This CDR3 has 14 amino acids. Trimming removed 8 bases at V and 3 bases at J, with 14 bases between. CDR3 bases: TGTGCCAGTGCTGAACAGGGATTCAATCAGCCCCAGCATTTT. Encoded protein: CASAEQGFNQPQHF.

DNA for the CDR3: TGCGCCAGCAGCCTTACTAGCGGGACCTACGAGCAGTACTTC. Protein product: CASSLTSGTYEQYF. The gene calls are TRBV5-1 and TRBJ2-7, with TRBD2 matching over 10 bases. In germline, CDR1 is SGHRS, CDR2 YFSETQ. The CDR3 loop spans 14 amino acids. V was clipped by 4 bases and J by 2 bases; unmatched bases: 3.

V and J are TRBV5-1 and TRBJ2-7; TRBD1 agrees at 9 bases. V gave up 0 bases and J gave up 2 bases; unmatched junction bases: 18. The CDR3 runs to 20 residues. Germline V lookup: CDR1 SGHRS, CDR2 YFSETQ. This CDR3 reads CASSLGVTGGILAQPYEQYF. DNA of the CDR3: TGCGCCAGCAGCTTGGGCGTGACAGGGGGGATCCTGGCACAGCCCTACGAGCAGTACTTC.

The chain carries TRBV7-8 and TRBJ2-7; 9 bases agree with TRBD1. The CDR3 is made up of 13 amino acids. Germline V lookup: CDR1 SGHVS, CDR2 FQNEAQ. Losses at the gene ends were 4 bases for V and 9 bases for J; bases not matched to a gene: 7. The CDR3: CASSSSDRGWQYF. CDR3 bases: TGTGCCAGCAGCTCCTCGGACAGGGGTTGGCAGTACTTC.

The gene calls are TRBV30 and TRBJ1-2; TRBD1 matches at 9 bases. The CDR3 is 13 amino acids. V gave up 5 bases and J gave up 5 bases; unmatched junction bases: 6. Germline V gene sequence: CDR1 GTSNPN, CDR2 SVGIG (reference sequence). The CDR3 bases are TGTGCCTGGGACGGGACAGGGATATATGGCTACACCTTC. Its protein is CAWDGTGIYGYTF.

The chain carries TRBV6-5 and TRBJ2-7; no definite D call. Trimming removed 5 bases from V and 6 bases from J, with 11 bases in between. The CDR3 consists of 12 residues. The V gene's germline CDR1 is MNHEY and CDR2 SVGAGI. Written as DNA, the CDR3 is TGTGCCAGCAGTAGATATGGTTCCGAGCAGTACTTC. This codes for CASSRYGSEQYF.

This clone was detected only once. The chain is built from TRBV5-5 and TRBJ2-1, with 7 nucleotides matching TRBD1. This CDR3 has 14 amino acids. V lost 2 bases to trimming and J lost 4 bases; unmatched junction nucleotides: 3. CDR1 is SGHKS and CDR2 is YYEKEE in the germline V gene (reference sequence). The DNA for the CDR3 is TGTGCCAGCAGCTTCCTGGGACAGTACAATGAGCAGTTCTTC. It yields the protein CASSFLGQYNEQFF.

A few counts support this clone. The V gene is TRBV6-1, the J gene TRBJ2-2, with 10 bases that match TRBD2. Germline V lookup: CDR1 MNHNS, CDR2 SASEGT. The CDR3 is 14 amino acids. V lost 6 bases, J lost 6 bases, and 4 bases stayed unmatched. For the CDR3, the DNA is TGTGCCAGCAGAGCGGGAGGGGACGCCGGGGAGCTGTTTTTT. This codes for CASRAGGDAGELFF.

This clone is a singleton in its sample. V is TRBV7-2 and J is TRBJ2-7; no clear D gene. The CDR3 runs 15 residues. Germline V gene lookup returns CDR1 SGHTA and CDR2 FQGNSA. V was clipped by 3 bases and J by 3 bases, with 15 bases between them. The CDR3 loop reads CASSFVTTADYEQYF. CDR3 DNA sequence: TGTGCCAGCAGCTTTGTAACCACAGCCGACTACGAGCAGTACTTC.

This clone appeared a single time. The rearrangement links TRBV29-1 to TRBJ2-1; unclear D gene. Trimming removed 8 bases from V and 6 bases from J, with 11 bases in between. Germline V gene lookup returns CDR1 SQVTM and CDR2 ANQGSEA. There are 11 residues in the CDR3. CDR3 protein: CSPTGRNEQFF. The CDR3 region has the DNA TGCAGCCCCACCGGCCGCAATGAGCAGTTCTTC.

This chain joins TRBV2 and TRBJ2-7, with 16 positions matching TRBD2. Germline CDR1 is SNHLY and CDR2 is FYNNEI. This CDR3 comprises 17 residues. J was trimmed by 2 bases and V by 6 bases; bases with no gene match: 7. CDR3 amino acids: CASRLSGLAGGTYEQYF. Written as DNA, the CDR3 is TGTGCCAGCAGGTTATCGGGACTAGCGGGAGGGACCTACGAGCAGTACTTC.

The V gene is TRBV6-5, the J gene TRBJ1-1; TRBD1 is a possible D gene (6 bases). V lost 6 bases and J 7 bases, leaving 12 bases between the germline ends. Looked up from germline, CDR1 is MNHEY and CDR2 is SVGAGI. This CDR3 is 12 amino acids long. The CDR3 sequence: CASRLMTGEAFF. The CDR3 bases are TGTGCCAGCAGGCTAATGACAGGTGAAGCTTTCTTT.

The chain links TRBV4-1 to TRBJ2-7; weak D call: TRBD2 (6 bases). This CDR3 has 15 amino acids. Trimming removed 3 bases from V and 0 bases from J, with 12 bases in between. Germline values: CDR1 MGHRA, CDR2 YSYEKL. The CDR3 nucleotides are TGCGCCAGCAGCCAGGCGGATAGCGGCTCCTACGAGCAGTACTTC. Protein sequence: CASSQADSGSYEQYF.